The clone carrying this T cell receptor beta chain is medium-sized by share. What it recognizes is unknown. This sample was taken from a study of liver allograft versus peripheral blood T cells. Study overall: In transplanted livers, T cell receptor repertoires were compared with those found in the recipients' peripheral blood.

TCRdb reprocessed the reads with MiXCR, giving one entry per CDR3 protein. The sample has about 9,000 distinct CDR3 sequences; about 15% are singletons. Study-level findings and limits: Intra-allograft T cell receptor repertoires in the liver reportedly differed from peripheral blood repertoires.

The receptor was isolated from a human patient who had a liver transplant. Some of the T cells might come from the graft donor.

The CDR3 protein is CASSLTSGGSDTQYF. The DNA of the CDR3 is TGTGCCAGCAGCTTGACTAGCGGGGGTTCAGATACGCAGTATTTT. The rearrangement uses TRBV7-2 and TRBJ2-3; 12 bases line up with TRBD2. Trimming cost V 3 bases and J 4 bases; bases outside gene matches: 2. The CDR3 is 15 amino acids. The germline CDR1 and CDR2 sequences are SGHTA and FQGNSA.